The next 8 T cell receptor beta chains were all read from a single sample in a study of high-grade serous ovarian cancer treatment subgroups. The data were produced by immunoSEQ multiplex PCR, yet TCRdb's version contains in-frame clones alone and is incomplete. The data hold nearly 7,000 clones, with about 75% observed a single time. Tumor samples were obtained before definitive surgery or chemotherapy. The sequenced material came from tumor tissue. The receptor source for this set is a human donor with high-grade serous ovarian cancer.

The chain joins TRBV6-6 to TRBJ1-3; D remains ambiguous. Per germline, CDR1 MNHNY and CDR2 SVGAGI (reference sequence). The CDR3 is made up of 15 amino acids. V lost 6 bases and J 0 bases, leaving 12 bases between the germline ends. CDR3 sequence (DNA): TGTGCCAGCAGCCCTGGGTCCTACTCTGGAAACACCATATATTTT. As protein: CASSPGSYSGNTIYF.

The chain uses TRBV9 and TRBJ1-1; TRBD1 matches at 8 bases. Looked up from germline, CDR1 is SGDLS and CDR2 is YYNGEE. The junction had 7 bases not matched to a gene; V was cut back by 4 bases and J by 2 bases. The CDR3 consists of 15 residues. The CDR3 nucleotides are TGTGCCAGCAGCACGACAGGGGCGGTAAACACTGAAGCTTTCTTT. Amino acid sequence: CASSTTGAVNTEAFF.

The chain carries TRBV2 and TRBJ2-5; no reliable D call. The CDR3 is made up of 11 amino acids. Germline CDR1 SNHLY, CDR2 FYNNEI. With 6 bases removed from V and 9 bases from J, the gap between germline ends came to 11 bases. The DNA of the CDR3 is TGTGCCAGCAGCTACGATCGCCCCCAGTACTTC. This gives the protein CASSYDRPQYF.

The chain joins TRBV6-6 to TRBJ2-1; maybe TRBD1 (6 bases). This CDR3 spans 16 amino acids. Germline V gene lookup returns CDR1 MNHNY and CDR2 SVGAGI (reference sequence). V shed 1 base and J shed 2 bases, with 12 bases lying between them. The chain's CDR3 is CASSYLGGRAYNEQFF. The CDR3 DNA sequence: TGTGCCAGCAGTTACTTAGGGGGTAGGGCCTACAATGAGCAGTTCTTC.

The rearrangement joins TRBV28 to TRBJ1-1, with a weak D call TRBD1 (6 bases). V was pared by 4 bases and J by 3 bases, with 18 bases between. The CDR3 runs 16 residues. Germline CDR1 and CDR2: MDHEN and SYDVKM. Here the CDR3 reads CASSYNTGFMDTEAFF. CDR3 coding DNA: TGTGCCAGCAGTTATAACACAGGGTTTATGGACACTGAAGCTTTCTTT.

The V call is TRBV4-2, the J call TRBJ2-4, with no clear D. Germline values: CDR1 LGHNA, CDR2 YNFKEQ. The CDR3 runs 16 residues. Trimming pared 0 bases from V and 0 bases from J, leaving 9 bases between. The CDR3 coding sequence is TGTGCCAGCAGCCAAGATCGTCGGTTAGCCAAAAACATTCAGTACTTC. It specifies CASSQDRRLAKNIQYF.

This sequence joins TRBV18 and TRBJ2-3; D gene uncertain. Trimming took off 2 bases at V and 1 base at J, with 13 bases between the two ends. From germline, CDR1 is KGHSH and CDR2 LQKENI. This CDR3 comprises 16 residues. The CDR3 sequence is CASSPSPRSGTDTQYF. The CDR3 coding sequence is TGTGCCAGCTCACCATCCCCTAGGAGTGGCACAGATACGCAGTATTTT. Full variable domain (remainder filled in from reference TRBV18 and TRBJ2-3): NAGVMQNPRHLVRRRGQEARLRCSPMKGHSHVYWYRQLPEEGLKFMVYLQKENIIDESGMPKERFSAEFPKEGPSILRIQQVVRGDSAAYFCASSPSPRSGTDTQYFGPGTRLTVL.

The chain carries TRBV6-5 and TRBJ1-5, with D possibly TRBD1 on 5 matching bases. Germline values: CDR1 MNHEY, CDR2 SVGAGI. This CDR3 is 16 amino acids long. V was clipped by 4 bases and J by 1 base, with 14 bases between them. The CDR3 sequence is CASSLPAGPSNQPQHF. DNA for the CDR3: TGTGCCAGCAGTTTGCCGGCAGGGCCAAGCAATCAGCCCCAGCATTTT.